These 17 T cell receptor beta chains share one sample of origin, sequenced in a study of blood T cell repertoires in COVID-19. Assay: immunoSEQ multiplex PCR; the TCRdb copy retains only in-frame clones and omits some. The table includes a few hundred thousand clones, roughly nine tenths detected once. Sequences were obtained from PBMCs or T cells enriched from blood (not recorded which). The receptors here all came from a woman aged 60-75 years who had recovered from COVID-19.

The chain uses TRBV29-1 and TRBJ1-5; D is unclear. This CDR3 spans 13 amino acids. Germline CDR1 SQVTM, CDR2 ANQGSEA. V shed 4 bases and J shed 4 bases, with 11 bases lying between them. The CDR3, as DNA: TGCAGCGTTGCGGGAAATAGAAATCAGCCCCAGCATTTT. Protein sequence: CSVAGNRNQPQHF. The variable domain in full, completed from reference TRBV29-1 and TRBJ1-5, reads SAVISQKPSRDICQRGTSLTIQCQVDSQVTMMFWYRQQPGQSLTLIATANQGSEATYESGFVIDKFPISRPNLTFSTLTVSNMSPEDSSIYLCSVAGNRNQPQHFGDGTRLSIL.

J is TRBJ1-2 and V is TRBV5-1; weak D call: TRBD1 (5 bases). In germline, CDR1 is SGHRS, CDR2 YFSETQ. The length of the CDR3 is 15 residues. V lost 4 bases to trimming and J lost 4 bases, with 17 bases between them. This CDR3 is CASSTSQAEVYGYTF. The CDR3 DNA follows: TGCGCCAGCAGCACATCACAGGCTGAGGTCTATGGCTACACCTTC.

The V and J genes are TRBV3-1 (or the pseudogene TRBV3-2) and TRBJ1-6; possibly TRBD1 for D (6 bases). Germline V CDR1 and CDR2: LGHDT, YNNKEL (reference sequence). The CDR3 is made up of 14 amino acids. V gave up 1 base and J gave up 6 bases, with 7 bases separating them. The CDR3 protein is CASSQVDSNSPLHF. Here the CDR3 DNA reads TGTGCCAGCAGCCAAGTGGACAGTAATTCACCCCTCCACTTT.

This clone has a single count. This rearrangement joins TRBV3-1 (or the pseudogene TRBV3-2) to TRBJ2-7, with unresolved D. V was trimmed by 5 bases and J by 2 bases, leaving 16 bases between them. The CDR3 has 15 residues. Germline lookup yields CDR1 LGHDT and CDR2 YNNKEL (reference sequence). The CDR3 loop reads CASSSRVYGTYEQYF. CDR3 bases: TGTGCCAGCAGCTCTCGGGTCTACGGCACCTACGAGCAGTACTTC.

A few counts support this clone. V usage is TRBV19 and J usage is TRBJ1-3; the D gene is possibly TRBD1 (5 bases). V lost 7 bases and J 0 bases, leaving 13 bases between the germline ends. The CDR3 has 15 residues. Germline CDR1 LNHDA, CDR2 SQIVND (reference sequence). This CDR3 is CASTDQGRSGNTIYF. As DNA, the CDR3 is TGTGCCAGTACCGACCAGGGCCGCTCTGGAAACACCATATATTTT. Full variable domain (remainder filled in from reference TRBV19 and TRBJ1-3): DGGITQSPKYLFRKEGQNVTLSCEQNLNHDAMYWYRQDPGQGLRLIYYSQIVNDFQKGDIAEGYSVSREKKESFPLTVTSAQKNPTAFYLCASTDQGRSGNTIYFGEGSWLTVV.

The chain carries TRBV24-1 and TRBJ1-5; no definite D call. Trimming removed 5 bases from V and 0 bases from J, with 7 bases in between. The CDR3 is 14 residues long. Germline V CDR1 and CDR2: KGHDR, SFDVKD. CDR3 sequence: CATSGGNSNQPQHF. CDR3 coding DNA: TGTGCCACCAGTGGAGGGAATAGCAATCAGCCCCAGCATTTT.

J is TRBJ2-2 and V is TRBV18, with 7 bases that match TRBD1. V dropped 4 bases and J dropped 5; count of bases not matched to a gene: 1. Germline loops: CDR1 KGHSH, CDR2 LQKENI. CDR3 length: 13 amino acids. For the CDR3, the DNA is TGTGCCAGCTCACAACAGGGGACCGGGGAGCTGTTTTTT. This sequence encodes CASSQQGTGELFF.

The chain carries TRBV6-1 and TRBJ1-2, with D hard to call. V lost 0 bases and J 6 bases, leaving 11 bases between the germline ends. The CDR3 covers 14 residues. Germline lookup yields CDR1 MNHNS and CDR2 SASEGT. The DNA for the CDR3 is TGTGCCAGCAGTGAAGCAATCGCGGGCGATGGCTACACCTTC. Amino acid sequence: CASSEAIAGDGYTF.

In this sample, this clone turned up a few times. The chain joins TRBV28 to TRBJ1-6; D perhaps matches TRBD1 (5 bases). Germline CDR1 and CDR2: MDHEN and SYDVKM. The CDR3 is made up of 14 amino acids. The germline V and J ends were trimmed by 5 bases and 10 bases, with 15 bases remaining between them. In nucleotides, the CDR3 is TGTGCCAGCAGTGTCCTGAATCAGGGCTCACCCCTCCACTTT. This encodes CASSVLNQGSPLHF.

V gene TRBV14 combines with J gene TRBJ1-2; possible D gene TRBD1, 6 bases. Looked up from germline, CDR1 is SGHDN and CDR2 is FVKESK. V was cut by 1 base and J by 3 bases, with 12 bases left in between. The CDR3 runs to 15 residues. Here the CDR3 reads CASSQVRGGDYGYTF. DNA for the CDR3: TGTGCCAGCAGCCAAGTTAGGGGGGGCGACTATGGCTACACCTTC.

V usage is TRBV5-6 and J usage is TRBJ1-5; D uncertain. Germline CDR1 reads SGHDT; CDR2 reads YYEEEE. This CDR3 region has 12 residues. Between the trimmed V and J ends, which lost 0 bases and 6 bases, there was a span of 4 bases. The CDR3 sequence: CASSLVGQPQHF. The CDR3 DNA reads TGTGCCAGCAGCTTGGTCGGTCAGCCCCAGCATTTT.

This clone came up once. CDR3 loop: CASSHGQGHTEAFF. CDR3 DNA: TGTGCCAGCAGCCATGGACAGGGACACACTGAAGCTTTCTTT. The rearrangement joins TRBV3-1 (or the pseudogene TRBV3-2) to TRBJ1-1; 8 bases fit TRBD1. The germline gives CDR1 LGHDT, CDR2 YNNKEL (reference sequence). This CDR3 region has 14 residues. The V gene end was trimmed by 3 bases and the J gene end by 3 bases; junction bases not matched to a gene: 3.

The chain combines TRBV4-2 with TRBJ2-7; tentative D call: TRBD2 (5 bases). This CDR3 comprises 14 residues. The germline V gene encodes CDR1 LGHNA and CDR2 YNFKEQ. The V gene lost 6 bases and the J gene lost 0 bases, with 12 bases spanning the gap. CDR3 region: CASSPLTSSYEQYV. Here the CDR3 DNA reads TGTGCCAGCAGTCCTCTCACTAGCTCCTACGAGCAGTACGTC.

This clone was found a few times. J is TRBJ1-6 and V is TRBV19; 11 bases align to TRBD1. This CDR3 is 14 amino acids long. Germline lookup yields CDR1 LNHDA and CDR2 SQIVND (reference sequence). J gave up 7 bases and V 5 bases, and 1 base lay outside the gene matches. This chain's CDR3 is CASSGDRGNSPLHF. The CDR3 nucleotides are TGTGCCAGTAGTGGGGACAGGGGGAATTCACCCCTCCACTTT.

The chain recombines TRBV12-3 or TRBV12-4 with TRBJ1-1, with unresolved D. CDR3 size: 13 residues. The ends were cut back, 6 bases at V and 4 bases at J, with 12 bases in the middle. CDR3 DNA sequence: TGTGCCAGCAGACTAAAGATGGGCACTGAAGCTTTCTTT. Protein sequence: CASRLKMGTEAFF.

The chain joins TRBV2 to TRBJ1-1; no definite D call. V shed 6 bases and J shed 11 bases, with 19 bases lying between them. This CDR3 spans 13 amino acids. Germline assignment: CDR1 SNHLY and CDR2 FYNNEI. CDR3: CASSTRHPNEAFF. In DNA, the CDR3 is TGTGCCAGCAGCACGAGACACCCCAACGAGGCTTTCTTT. Combining the CDR3 with reference TRBV2 and TRBJ1-1 gives the whole variable domain EPEVTQTPSHQVTQMGQEVILRCVPISNHLYFYWYRQILGQKVEFLVSFYNNEISEKSEIFDDQFSVERPDGSNFTLKIRSTKLEDSAMYFCASSTRHPNEAFFGQGTRLTVV.

The chain carries TRBV7-8 and TRBJ1-1, with D perhaps matching TRBD1 (6 bases). Trimming left V 5 bases short and J 8 bases short, with 15 bases between. Germline assignment: CDR1 SGHVS and CDR2 FQNEAQ. The CDR3 loop spans 13 amino acids. This CDR3 is CASSTRTVPEAFF. CDR3 bases: TGTGCCAGCAGCACCCGGACAGTTCCCGAAGCTTTCTTT.